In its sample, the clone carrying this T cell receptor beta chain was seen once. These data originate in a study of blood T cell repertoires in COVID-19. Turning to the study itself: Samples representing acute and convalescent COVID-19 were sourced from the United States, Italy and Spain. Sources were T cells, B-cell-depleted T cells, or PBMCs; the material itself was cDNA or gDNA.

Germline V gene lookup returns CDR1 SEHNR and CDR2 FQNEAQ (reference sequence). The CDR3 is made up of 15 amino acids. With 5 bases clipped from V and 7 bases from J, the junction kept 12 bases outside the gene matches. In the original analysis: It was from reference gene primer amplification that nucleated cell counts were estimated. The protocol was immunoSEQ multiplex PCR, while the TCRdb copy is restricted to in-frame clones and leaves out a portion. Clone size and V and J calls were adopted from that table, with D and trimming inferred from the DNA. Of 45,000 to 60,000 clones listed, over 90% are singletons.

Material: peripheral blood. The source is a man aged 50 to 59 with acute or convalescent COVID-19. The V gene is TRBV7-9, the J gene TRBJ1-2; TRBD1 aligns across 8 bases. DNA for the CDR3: TGTGCCAGCAGCCCCCGCGCATTGACAGGGGTTGGCTACACCTTC. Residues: CASSPRALTGVGYTF.